The source of this TCR beta chain is a study of blood T cell repertoires in COVID-19 (TCRdb year 2020). For context, the study as a whole: The collaborator samples originated in the United States, Italy and Spain and spanned the acute and convalescent phases of COVID-19. The material from the prospective study consisted of cDNA or gDNA derived from T cells, B-cell-depleted T cells, or PBMCs. The dataset comprised deeply sampled blood TCRbeta repertoires from subjects exposed to, actively infected with, or recovered from COVID-19. The repertoires were released in a freely available public database intended as a resource for research on the immune response to SARS-CoV-2. The samples were drawn from two sources: the first 160 participants of the ongoing ImmuneRACE study, and 950 to 1,500 subjects contributed by 6 global collaborators. Sample metadata almost always included a de-identified subject ID, COVID-19 status, age in years and sex. Where available, HLA class I and class II types were taken from metadata supplied by the sample provider and were not determined by assay-based typing.

This clone was counted a single time. The antigen this receptor binds is unknown. No much larger clone exists at a distance of one base, and base qualities are not known. Here is what the overall study found, with its caveats: The quantity of clinical and demographic metadata differed by source and by participant and was supplied without curation.

TCRbeta CDR3 regions were amplified from genomic DNA using the immunoSEQ Assay, a bias-controlled multiplex PCR. As for how the authors treated the data: Nucleated cell counts per sample were estimated from amplification of reference gene primers within the assay. To quantify the absolute abundance of each unique TCRbeta CDR3 rearrangement, sequence reads were collapsed and filtered. Productive Simpson clonality was computed per sample as the square root of Simpson's diversity index over productive rearrangements. TCRdb re-hosts the immuneACCESS table, in-frame sequences only. Its copies lack some clones; in the studies checked, an unresolved V gene accounts for under half of them, and the cause for the rest is not known. The DNA gave D and trimming, while V, J and clone size come from that table. Recorded for this sample are some 71,000 clones; about nine tenths of them occurred a single time. The ten largest account for 5.1% of the sample.

Sequences KGHSY (CDR1) and FQNENV (CDR2) are obtained from the germline V gene. V loses 2 bases, J loses 10 bases, and the germline ends lie 15 bases apart. The CDR3 spans 15 residues, from the cysteine through the phenylalanine. Just CDR3 DNA is preserved here, 45 bases in frame from base 1. Whole blood was collected in K2EDTA tubes by collaborating institutions according to the institutions' own protocols. For TCRbeta analysis, collaborator samples were shipped as frozen whole blood, as isolated PBMCs, or as DNA extracted from either sample type. The sample consisted of peripheral blood. The clonotype was recovered from a woman aged 18 to 35 with acute or convalescent COVID-19. Here the chain combines TRBV16 and TRBJ1-6; the best D guess is TRBD1, with 5 bases matching. The sequence in DNA is TGTGCCAGCAGCCAAAGCCCGGGACGGGAGTCACCCCTCCACTTT. It specifies CASSQSPGRESPLHF.